A selection of T cell receptor beta chains follows, all from one sample in a study of blood T cell repertoires in COVID-19. Generated by immunoSEQ multiplex PCR, the TCRdb table keeps only in-frame clones and is missing some. Here the sample spans approximately 310,000 clones, roughly 89% being singletons. The source material was PBMCs or T cells enriched from blood (not recorded which). These TCRs come from a man between 60 and 70 years old who had recovered from COVID-19. CDR3s include the opening cysteine and the closing phenylalanine or tryptophan.

v_gene	j_gene	CDR3aa
TRBV5-1	TRBJ2-5	CASSLGSGNVQETQYF
TRBV9	TRBJ2-6	CASSVGLTSGANVLTF
TRBV11-3	TRBJ2-7	CASSSQGAKDEQYF
TRBV9	TRBJ1-6	CASSDRVGSPLHF
TRBV7-9	TRBJ2-3	CASSETRDHTDTQYF
TRBV10-3	TRBJ1-1	CASGQVNTEAFF
TRBV2	TRBJ2-2	CASSAFSSGMNTGELFF
TRBV5-1	TRBJ1-1	CASSLGPAGTTEAFF
TRBV21-1	TRBJ2-1	CASSKGGTSGRVNEQFF
TRBV7-9	TRBJ2-5	CASSLKAGGPGETQYF
TRBV30	TRBJ2-6	CAWSDRGLGSSGANVLTF
TRBV19	TRBJ2-2	CASSRDRVSANTGELFF
TRBV5-1	TRBJ2-7	CASSFLQGGAYEQYF
TRBV7-9	TRBJ1-4	CASSLAQGEKLFF
TRBV5-5	TRBJ2-7	CASRLLAGMSAHEQYF
TRBV28	TRBJ2-3	CASSYGTSGRGYF
TRBV24-1	TRBJ2-3	CATSDRQEAGDTQYF
TRBV10-1	TRBJ2-7	CASSENRDSYEQYF
TRBV5-4	TRBJ2-3	CASSTPTGGYTQYF
TRBV5-6	TRBJ2-1	CASSSGTGLAGLGEQFF
TRBV2	TRBJ2-4	CAGQAGKDIQYF
TRBV9	TRBJ2-1	CASSVGDFSYNEQFF